This T cell receptor beta chain was captured in a study of blood T cell repertoires in COVID-19. Across the study: Samples taken during acute and convalescent COVID-19 were collected in the United States, Italy and Spain.

For recovered donors of Cohort 3, there were two negative PCRs, clearance, or symptom resolution. With 10 bases clipped from V and 7 bases from J, the junction kept 12 bases outside the gene matches. CDR1 MNHEY and CDR2 SVGAGI come from the germline V gene. The CDR3 is 13 residues long. Original handling: Reference gene primer amplification yielded estimated nucleated cell counts. Sequencing used immunoSEQ multiplex PCR; TCRdb keeps in-frame clones, though not all of them. Clone size and V and J calls were adopted from that table, with D and trimming inferred from the DNA. Of approximately 360,000 clones in the sample, around four fifths were seen once.

Sequenced: PBMCs or T cells enriched from blood (not recorded which). This clonotype was sampled from a woman between 50 and 59 years old who had recovered from COVID-19. The chain employs TRBV6-5 and TRBJ1-1; 7 positions match TRBD1. The CDR3 DNA sequence: TGTGCCACCAGGATTACACAGGGGTTTGAAGCTTTCTTT. Amino acid sequence: CATRITQGFEAFF.